This T cell receptor (beta chain) was profiled in a study of T-cell reconstitution after alpha-beta-depleted transplantation in children. Study-wide results and limits: Several patients had high TCRbeta diversity at day 60; it came from surviving recipient T cells and thymic progenitors.

In regard to this clonotype: Its specificity is unknown.

This CDR3 is 14 amino acids long. Germline V gene sequence: CDR1 SQVTM, CDR2 ANQGSEA. Trimming left V 1 base short and J 2 bases short, with 9 bases between. Using unique molecular identifiers, the investigators prepared the TCRbeta library. TCRdb itself ran the PCR reads through MiXCR, one entry per CDR3 protein. The sample has about 590,000 distinct CDR3 sequences; under 15% are singletons. This sample comprised PBMCs, mostly from graft donor cells, obtained 360 days after TCRalphabeta/CD19-depleted stem cell transplant. The TCR was taken from a male patient younger than 18 who had a stem cell transplant for acute myeloid leukemia, so the T cells may come from the graft donor. The V gene is TRBV29-1, the J gene TRBJ2-1; D is perhaps TRBD2 (6 bases). CDR3 bases: TGCAGCGTTGAAGTGACTAGTCCCTACAATGAGCAGTTCTTC. Protein product: CSVEVTSPYNEQFF.